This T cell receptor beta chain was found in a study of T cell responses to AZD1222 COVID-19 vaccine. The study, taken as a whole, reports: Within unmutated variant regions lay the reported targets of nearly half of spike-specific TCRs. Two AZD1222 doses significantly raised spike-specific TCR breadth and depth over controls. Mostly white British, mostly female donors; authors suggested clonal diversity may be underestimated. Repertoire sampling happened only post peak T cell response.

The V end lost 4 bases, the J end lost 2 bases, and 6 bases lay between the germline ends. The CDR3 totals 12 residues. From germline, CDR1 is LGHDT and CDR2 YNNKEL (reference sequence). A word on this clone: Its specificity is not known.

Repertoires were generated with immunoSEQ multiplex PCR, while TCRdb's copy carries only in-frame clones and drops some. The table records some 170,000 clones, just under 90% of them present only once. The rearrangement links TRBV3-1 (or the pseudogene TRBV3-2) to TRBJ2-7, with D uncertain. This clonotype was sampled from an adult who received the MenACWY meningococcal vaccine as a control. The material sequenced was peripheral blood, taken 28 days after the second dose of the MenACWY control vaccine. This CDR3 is CASSRTPYEQYF. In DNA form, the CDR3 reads TGTGCCAGCAGCCGTACTCCCTACGAGCAGTACTTC.